The rows below give T cell receptor beta chains drawn from one sample of a study of neurological immune-mediated disorders. TCRdb re-analysed the 5' RACE reads in MiXCR, keeping a single row per CDR3 protein. This table has 60,000 to 85,000 distinct CDR3 sequences, around 4.6% appearing once. The material sequenced was PBMCs. The receptors originated from a woman in her twenties or thirties with multiple sclerosis. Each CDR3 is given with its conserved first and last residue. D genes are given only for firm matches. Rows may omit the clone size; those that give it use once, few, many or a size class.

V	D	size	J	CDR3	DNA
TRBV6-1	TRBD2	many	TRBJ2-1	CASSGGRYYNEQFF	TGTGCCAGCAGTGGCGGGAGATACTACAATGAGCAGTTCTTC
TRBV3-1	.	many	TRBJ1-1	CASSHSSLEVAFF	TGTGCCAGCAGCCACTCGTCCTTGGAAGTGGCTTTCTTT
TRBV7-2	.	many	TRBJ1-2	CASSRQQGLHGYTF	TGTGCCAGCAGCCGTCAACAGGGTCTACATGGCTACACCTTC
TRBV20-1	TRBD1	many	TRBJ1-2	CSANLLNPGQTYGYTF	TGCAGTGCCAATTTACTAAATCCGGGACAGACTTATGGCTACACCTTC
TRBV6-1	TRBD1	many	TRBJ2-4	CASSDRSGGENIQYF	TGTGCCAGCAGTGATCGTTCAGGGGGAGAAAACATTCAGTACTTC
TRBV30	.	.	TRBJ1-2	CAWSVLSGYTF	TGTGCCTGGAGTGTGCTTTCTGGCTACACCTTC
TRBV3-1	.	many	TRBJ2-7	CASSPAGTGDYEQYF	TGTGCCAGCAGCCCGGCTGGGACTGGGGACTACGAGCAGTACTTC
TRBV20-1	TRBD1	many	TRBJ1-1	CSAIGQVVGNTEAFF	TGCAGTGCCATCGGACAGGTCGTCGGGAACACTGAAGCTTTCTTT
TRBV10-3	.	many	TRBJ2-7	CATGRRGDTYEQYF	TGTGCCACCGGCCGGAGAGGGGACACCTACGAGCAGTACTTC
TRBV18	TRBD2	many	TRBJ2-1	CASSFSGGTTNEQFF	TGTGCCAGCTCATTTAGCGGGGGCACTACCAATGAGCAGTTCTTC